The clone carrying this TCR beta chain was seen many times. The CDR3 extends over 15 amino acids. Germline V CDR1 and CDR2: SGHRS, YFSETQ. Trimming shortened V by 2 bases and J by 2 bases, and 14 bases separated the two germline ends. The sample belongs to a study of T cells after yellow fever vaccination. Study-level information: For low cell numbers, libraries were made with SMART-Seq v4 Ultra Low Input. Findings and limits, study-wide: Most clones from primary vaccination were detected again post-booster (roughly 96% CD4, roughly 85% CD8).

One entry per CDR3 protein results from TCRdb running MiXCR on the 5' RACE reads. The sample includes 45,000 to 60,000 distinct CDR3 sequences, around 6.7% of them seen just once. The clonotype comes from a man between 18 and 35 years old who received the YFV17D yellow fever vaccine. The gene calls are TRBV5-1 and TRBJ2-7; D possibly corresponds to TRBD2 (6 bases). This specimen was CD8+ T cells not binding an NS4B(214-222) dextramer, sorted from PBMCs, taken around 45 days after the first yellow fever vaccination. CDR3 in amino acids: CASSLFDGEAYEQYF. For the CDR3, the DNA is TGCGCCAGCAGCTTATTTGACGGGGAGGCCTACGAGCAGTACTTC.